These 19 T cell receptor beta chains were all obtained from the same sample, sequenced in a study of blood T cell repertoires in COVID-19. TCRdb's copy holds only in-frame clones and misses some; the assay was immunoSEQ multiplex PCR. The sample lists some 98,000 clones, about 80% occurring once. The material sequenced was peripheral blood. These receptors all stem from a human donor in a cohort sampled during active COVID-19.

The chain has TRBV18 and TRBJ2-7; TRBD2 aligns across 8 bases. CDR3 length: 15 amino acids. CDR1 is KGHSH, CDR2 LQKENI, per germline. Trimming at V came to 3 bases and at J to 0 bases, leaving 4 bases not matched to a gene. This CDR3 reads CASSPLLAASYEQYF. As DNA, the CDR3 is TGTGCCAGCTCACCGCTACTAGCGGCCTCCTACGAGCAGTACTTC.

This chain connects TRBV2 to TRBJ2-5, with TRBD1 matching over 7 bases. In germline, CDR1 is SNHLY, CDR2 FYNNEI. The CDR3 contains 14 residues. V dropped 5 bases and J dropped 7; count of bases not matched to a gene: 10. CDR3 sequence (DNA): TGTGCCAGCAGTAGGGACAGCCTGGTCGGGACCCAGTACTTC. It codes for CASSRDSLVGTQYF.

This clone was picked up one time. V and J are TRBV7-2 and TRBJ1-1; 8 nucleotides line up with TRBD1. J lost 4 bases, V lost 0 bases, and 4 bases had no gene match. This CDR3 has 15 residues. Germline V gene sequence: CDR1 SGHTA, CDR2 FQGNSA. The CDR3 nucleotides are TGTGCCAGCAGCTTAGCCCAGGGGGCCGGCACTGAAGCTTTCTTT. As protein: CASSLAQGAGTEAFF.

The chain has TRBV4-2 and TRBJ1-3; D is uncertain. Trimming removed 4 bases from V and 0 bases from J, with 16 bases in between. Looked up from germline, CDR1 is LGHNA and CDR2 is YNFKEQ. The CDR3 contains 17 residues. The CDR3 is CASSPDPSRSSGNTIYF. CDR3 nucleotides: TGTGCCAGCAGCCCAGACCCCTCGCGTAGCTCTGGAAACACCATATATTTT.

The chain combines TRBV19 with TRBJ1-5; the D gene is possibly TRBD1 (6 bases). The CDR3 loop spans 17 amino acids. Germline CDR1 reads LNHDA; CDR2 reads SQIVND (reference sequence). With 9 bases removed from V and 5 bases from J, the gap between germline ends came to 26 bases. CDR3 sequence (DNA): TGTGCCAGCAAGGGGGTGAAACAGGCCACCTTTCATCAGCCCCAGCATTTT. Translation: CASKGVKQATFHQPQHF.

This CDR3 is CASSSGTSGINEQFF. As DNA, the CDR3 is TGCGCCAGCAGCTCGGGGACTAGCGGGATCAATGAGCAGTTCTTC. The chain has TRBV5-1 and TRBJ2-1, with TRBD2 identical over 13 bases. The V gene end was trimmed by 3 bases and the J gene end by 6 bases; junction bases not matched to a gene: 3. Germline V gives CDR1 SGHRS, CDR2 YFSETQ. The length of the CDR3 is 15 residues. Full variable domain (outside the CDR3, taken from reference TRBV5-1 and TRBJ2-1): KAGVTQTPRYLIKTRGQQVTLSCSPISGHRSVSWYQQTPGQGLQFLFEYFSETQRNKGNFPGRFSGRQFSNSRSEMNVSTLELGDSALYLCASSSGTSGINEQFFGPGTRLTVL.

The chain uses TRBV15 and TRBJ2-7; 11 positions agree with TRBD2. This CDR3 contains 15 residues. The junction had 2 bases not matched to a gene; V was cut back by 0 bases and J by 4 bases. Germline CDR1 and CDR2: LNHNV and YYDKDF (reference sequence). This CDR3 reads CATSREASGRYEQYF. The CDR3, as DNA: TGTGCCACCAGCAGAGAGGCTAGCGGGAGGTACGAGCAGTACTTC. Drawing the rest from reference TRBV15 and TRBJ2-7, the complete variable domain is DAMVIQNPRYQVTQFGKPVTLSCSQTLNHNVMYWYQQKSSQAPKLLFHYYDKDFNNEADTPDNFQSRRPNTSFCFLDIRSPGLGDTAMYLCATSREASGRYEQYFGPGTRLTVT.

The chain is built from TRBV28 and TRBJ2-6, with D possibly being TRBD1 (6 bases). The CDR3 totals 15 residues. Deletions cut 2 bases from V and 2 bases from J, with 7 bases between. Looked up from germline, CDR1 is MDHEN and CDR2 is SYDVKM. This chain's CDR3 is CASSLGQPGANVLTF. CDR3 nucleotide sequence: TGTGCCAGCAGTTTAGGACAGCCTGGGGCCAACGTCCTGACTTTC.

In this sample, this clone turned up a few times. The chain is built from TRBV18 and TRBJ1-5; 7 nucleotides agree with TRBD1. Germline V gene sequence: CDR1 KGHSH, CDR2 LQKENI. The CDR3 has 15 amino acids. V lost 0 bases to trimming and J lost 3 bases; unmatched junction nucleotides: 2. CDR3 sequence (DNA): TGTGCCAGCTCACCACCGGACAGGTTCAATCAGCCCCAGCATTTT. Its translation: CASSPPDRFNQPQHF.

The rearrangement joins TRBV18 to TRBJ2-3; tentatively, D is TRBD1 (5 bases). CDR3 length: 14 residues. Per the germline V gene, CDR1 is KGHSH and CDR2 is LQKENI. Trimming pared 2 bases from V and 6 bases from J, leaving 12 bases between. DNA of the CDR3: TGTGCCAGCTCACCAGGTCCCAAGGGGGATACGCAGTATTTT. Its protein product is CASSPGPKGDTQYF.

The chain employs TRBV15 and TRBJ2-7; 10 bases are a match to TRBD1. The germline V gene encodes CDR1 LNHNV and CDR2 YYDKDF (reference sequence). This CDR3 is built from 16 residues. V was clipped by 0 bases and J by 4 bases; unmatched bases: 6. CDR3 region: CATSRDYPGQGYEQYF. The CDR3 coding sequence is TGTGCCACCAGCAGAGATTATCCGGGACAGGGGTACGAGCAGTACTTC.

The chain has TRBV6-6 and TRBJ1-6; 7 bases map to TRBD1. Per germline, CDR1 MNHNY and CDR2 SVGAGI (reference sequence). This CDR3 is 14 amino acids long. The trim removed 5 bases at V and 5 bases at J, leaving 3 bases unmatched. CDR3 sequence reads: CASSGTVNNSPLHF. The CDR3 DNA reads as TGTGCCAGCAGTGGGACAGTTAATAATTCACCCCTCCACTTT.

The V call is TRBV29-1, the J call TRBJ1-2, with 7 nucleotides matching TRBD1. The germline CDR1 and CDR2 sequences are SQVTM and ANQGSEA. After removal of 2 bases from V and 4 bases from J, the junction contained 4 bases not matched to a gene. The CDR3 runs to 13 residues. CDR3 bases: TGCAGCGTTGAACGACAGGGAGGCTATGGCTACACCTTC. As protein: CSVERQGGYGYTF.

The rearrangement joins TRBV9 to TRBJ2-3; D remains ambiguous. Germline CDR1 and CDR2: SGDLS and YYNGEE. The CDR3 loop spans 14 amino acids. V lost 0 bases and J lost 2, with 7 bases in between. The CDR3 DNA is TGTGCCAGCAGCGTAGTTGGCCTCACAGATACGCAGTATTTT. It specifies CASSVVGLTDTQYF.

This clone has a handful of counts. V and J are TRBV27 and TRBJ2-1, with 10 bases aligning to TRBD2. The V segment lost 5 bases and the J segment 6 bases; nucleotides outside the gene matches: 7. The germline V gene has CDR1 MNHEY and CDR2 SMNVEV (reference sequence). This CDR3 comprises 15 residues. The CDR3 coding sequence is TGTGCCAGCAGTCCCTCCGGACTAGCGGTCAATGAGCAGTTCTTC. Translation: CASSPSGLAVNEQFF.

J is TRBJ2-1 and V is TRBV28, with 14 bases aligning to TRBD2. CDR1 is MDHEN and CDR2 is SYDVKM in the germline V gene. V lost 7 bases, J lost 8 bases, and 10 bases stayed unmatched. The CDR3 runs 16 residues. The CDR3 loop reads CASTPARTSGRYEQFF. CDR3 coding DNA: TGTGCCAGCACCCCCGCCCGGACTAGCGGGAGGTATGAGCAGTTCTTC.

The chain links TRBV9 to TRBJ2-7; D unclear. Deletions cut 1 base from V and 3 bases from J, with 11 bases between. CDR3 length: 14 amino acids. CDR1 and CDR2 from the germline V gene are SGDLS and YYNGEE. CDR3 sequence reads: CASSVMSKSYEQYF. The CDR3 DNA follows: TGTGCCAGCAGCGTAATGAGCAAGAGCTACGAGCAGTACTTC.

The chain joins TRBV16 to TRBJ1-1; D remains ambiguous. The CDR3 is made up of 13 amino acids. Germline CDR1 reads KGHSY; CDR2 reads FQNENV. Between the trimmed V and J ends, which lost 0 bases and 6 bases, there was a span of 8 bases. The CDR3 reads CASSQSWRAEAFF. The CDR3, as DNA: TGTGCCAGCAGCCAATCATGGAGAGCTGAAGCTTTCTTT.

CDR3 coding DNA: TGCGCCAGCAGCCAACTGACTATTAACTACGAGCAGTACTTC. Residues: CASSQLTINYEQYF. This chain joins TRBV4-1 and TRBJ2-7, with a possible D match to TRBD2 (5 bases). Germline CDR1 reads MGHRA; CDR2 reads YSYEKL. The CDR3 contains 14 residues. The V end lost 2 bases, the J end lost 3 bases, and 11 bases lay between the germline ends.